The 2 T cell receptor beta chains reported below all come from one sample, sequenced in a study of vaccination and CD4 T cells after COVID-19. For these receptors, no antigen is known. Cultured CD4+ T cells had their DNA profiled by the Oncomine TCR Beta short-read assay. Genomic DNA was taken out of cultured CD4+ T cells by extraction. TCRdb reprocessed the PCR reads via MiXCR and lists one record per CDR3 protein. The sample records 9,000 to 10,000 distinct CDR3 sequences, around 31% being singletons. Treatment described: roughly 10-day PBMC culture with coronavirus spike peptide pools or control peptides (ViraFEST assay). Unexposed donor CD4+ T cells predated the COVID-19 pandemic, collected 2011-2018. Sequencing was carried out using CD4+ T cells from blood, cultured in vitro. These receptors were collected from a human donor in good health.

This clonotype was picked up a small number of times. The V gene is TRBV20-1, the J gene TRBJ1-2, with 8 bases lining up with TRBD1. Germline V CDR1 and CDR2: DFQATT, SNEGSKA (reference sequence). V lost 0 bases to trimming and J lost 4 bases; unmatched junction nucleotides: 7. The CDR3 length is 15 residues. The CDR3: CSARDWQGAGYGYTF. CDR3 in DNA: TGCAGTGCTAGAGATTGGCAGGGGGCGGGCTATGGCTACACCTTC.

This clonotype appeared a few times. This rearrangement joins TRBV24-1 to TRBJ2-7; D remains ambiguous. The germline V and J ends were trimmed by 4 bases and 4 bases, with 13 bases remaining between them. Germline CDR1 reads KGHDR; CDR2 reads SFDVKD. CDR3 size: 14 residues. CDR3: CATSDPRRLYEQYF. The DNA for the CDR3 is TGTGCCACCAGTGACCCTCGCCGACTTTACGAGCAGTACTTC.